Below, 14 T cell receptor beta chains from the same sample are listed, as sequenced in a study of T cells in Graves' hyperthyroidism and ophthalmopathy. There were TCR beta CDR3 regions amplified from RNA transcripts. With the HTBI primer set, the TCR CDR3 went through a first round of RT-PCR. MiXCR was run by TCRdb on the multiplex PCR reads, yielding one entry per CDR3 protein. Altogether roughly 170,000 distinct CDR3 sequences are present, about 17% being singletons, with the ten largest covering roughly 28%. The sequenced sample was blood. The receptors shown here come from a woman in her 50s with Graves' hyperthyroidism.

In its sample, this clonotype was seen a few times. This chain connects TRBV20-1 to TRBJ1-4, with 8 positions matching TRBD1. The CDR3 spans 17 residues. Germline trimming cut 0 bases from V and 3 bases from J; bases unmatched to any gene: 9. The germline V gene encodes CDR1 DFQATT and CDR2 SNEGSKA (reference sequence). CDR3 protein: CSARDRSGGSSNEKLFF. CDR3 DNA sequence: TGCAGTGCTAGAGATAGATCAGGGGGCTCCTCTAATGAAAAACTGTTTTTT.

This clonotype was detected many times. The gene calls are TRBV6-2 or TRBV6-3 and TRBJ1-1; maybe TRBD1 (5 bases). From germline, CDR1 is MNHEY and CDR2 SVGEGT. The CDR3 has 15 amino acids. Trimming pared 7 bases from V and 1 base from J, leaving 16 bases between. Written as DNA, the CDR3 is TGTGCCAGCACCTCGGGCCGGGGGGGGAACACTGAAGCTTTCTTT. Translated, it gives CASTSGRGGNTEAFF.

This clonotype was counted at least ten times. This chain connects TRBV7-9 to TRBJ1-1; 7 bases are shared with TRBD1. With V trimmed by 5 bases and J by 0 bases, 15 bases remained unmatched. Germline CDR1 is SEHNR and CDR2 is FQNEAQ (reference sequence). This CDR3 spans 18 amino acids. The CDR3 loop is CASSQPGGLTFMNTEAFF. The CDR3, as DNA: TGTGCCAGCAGCCAACCAGGGGGACTCACGTTCATGAACACTGAAGCTTTCTTT.

Many counts were recorded for this clonotype. Written as DNA, the CDR3 is TGCAGTGCAGTCGGACTAAGGACGGGCTACAATGAGCAGTTCTTC. Translation gives CSAVGLRTGYNEQFF. The V gene is TRBV20-1, the J gene TRBJ2-1; a possible D gene is TRBD2 (6 bases). V dropped 6 bases and J dropped 3 bases, with 18 bases sitting between them. The CDR3 totals 15 residues. CDR1 and CDR2 from the germline V gene are DFQATT and SNEGSKA (reference sequence).

Ten or more counts support this clonotype. This chain joins TRBV20-1 and TRBJ1-2; a possible D gene is TRBD1 (5 bases). Germline CDR1 is DFQATT and CDR2 is SNEGSKA (reference sequence). The CDR3 covers 15 residues. The V end was cut by 3 bases, the J end by 3 bases, with 17 bases between. The chain's CDR3 is CSASFRVRGDYGYTF. Here the CDR3 DNA reads TGCAGTGCTAGTTTTAGGGTCCGGGGGGACTATGGCTACACCTTC.

The genes are TRBV7-8 and TRBJ2-5; D uncertain. CDR3 length: 14 amino acids. V lost 1 base, J lost 5 bases, and 11 bases lay in between. CDR1 is SGHVS and CDR2 is FQNEAQ in the germline V gene. CDR3 DNA sequence: TGTGCCAGCAGCTTAGGGCCCCTGGGGGAGACCCAGTACTTC. Protein sequence: CASSLGPLGETQYF.

The table lists this clonotype with many counts. The chain combines TRBV29-1 with TRBJ2-2; D gene ambiguous. CDR1 SQVTM and CDR2 ANQGSEA come from the germline V gene. V was cut by 5 bases and J by 6 bases, with 10 bases left in between. The CDR3 covers 12 residues. This CDR3 reads CSVPLPPGELFF. CDR3 bases: TGCAGCGTTCCTCTCCCCCCCGGGGAGCTGTTTTTT.

There are many counts of this clonotype. V is TRBV28 and J is TRBJ2-3; TRBD2 is a possible D gene (6 bases). Germline V gene data show CDR1 as MDHEN and CDR2 as SYDVKM. The length of the CDR3 is 15 residues. Trimming stripped 6 bases from V and 2 bases from J, with 15 bases between. CDR3 amino acids: CASRGSGRDTDTQYF. The CDR3 coding sequence is TGTGCCAGCAGGGGGAGCGGGCGGGACACAGATACGCAGTATTTT.

This clonotype was observed a few times. This chain joins TRBV5-6 and TRBJ2-3, with 8 bases lining up with TRBD2. Germline V lookup: CDR1 SGHDT, CDR2 YYEEEE. CDR3 length: 14 residues. V lost 4 bases, J lost 3 bases, and 4 bases stayed unmatched. This CDR3 reads CASSRRGGTDTQYF. In nucleotides, the CDR3 is TGTGCCAGCAGCCGCCGGGGGGGGACAGATACGCAGTATTTT.

The table lists this clonotype with many counts. The chain joins TRBV18 to TRBJ1-1; D gene ambiguous. This CDR3 is 15 amino acids long. Between the trimmed V and J ends, which lost 6 bases and 7 bases, there was a span of 21 bases. The germline V gene encodes CDR1 KGHSH and CDR2 LQKENI. DNA for the CDR3: TGTGCCAGCTCCCGGCGCAGCGATCGGGGAAGTGAAGCTTTCTTT. It codes for CASSRRSDRGSEAFF.

This clonotype appeared many times. V usage is TRBV12-3 or TRBV12-4 and J usage is TRBJ2-3; either TRBD1 or TRBD2 may supply D (5 bases each). The CDR3 length is 14 residues. The V end was cut by 5 bases, the J end by 8 bases, with 17 bases between. CDR3 loop: CASSPPGTSTTQYF. As DNA, the CDR3 is TGTGCCAGCAGTCCCCCCGGGACCAGCACTACGCAGTATTTT.

Many counts were recorded for this clonotype. One end of the junction varies from germline; a read error may be responsible. The chain joins TRBV5-1 to TRBJ2-2; D is ambiguous. The CDR3 contains 12 residues. Germline V CDR1 and CDR2: SGHRS, YFSETQ. CDR3 protein: CASRFDTGELFF. For the CDR3, the DNA is TGCGCCAGCCGCTTTGATACCGGGGAGCTGTTTTTT.

The sample holds many counts of this clonotype. In nucleotides, the CDR3 is TGTGCCAGCAGTTACCGAGCCGGAGACATATCAACAGCCAGGAGTGAGACCCAGTACTTC. This translates into CASSYRAGDISTARSETQYF. The V call is TRBV12-3 or TRBV12-4, the J call TRBJ2-5; D gene ambiguous. Trimming cost V 4 bases and J 5 bases, with 32 bases left between them. The CDR3 has 20 amino acids.

V usage is TRBV2 and J usage is TRBJ2-4; D not certain. Trimming removed 6 bases at V and 6 bases at J, with 6 bases between. This CDR3 is built from 11 residues. Germline V gene lookup returns CDR1 SNHLY and CDR2 FYNNEI. In nucleotides, the CDR3 is TGTGCCAGCAGCGACCCAAACATTCAGTACTTC. This sequence encodes CASSDPNIQYF.